One and the same sample provided the 18 T cell receptor beta chains below, sequenced in a study of cytomegalovirus exposure and HLA in healthy donors. Method: immunoSEQ multiplex PCR; TCRdb's copy keeps in-frame clones and lacks some. This table has roughly 75,000 clones, approximately 95% appearing once. The source material was PBMCs. These receptors all stem from a woman under 30 in good health and CMV-seronegative.

This sequence joins TRBV7-9 and TRBJ1-2; TRBD1 matches 7 bases. The ends lost 3 bases at V and 4 bases at J; junction bases unmatched: 8. The CDR3 covers 15 residues. CDR1 is SEHNR, CDR2 FQNEAQ, per germline (reference sequence). CDR3 nucleotides: TGTGCCAGCAGCTTGGAGGGGGCACATCCCTATGGCTACACCTTC. Its protein product is CASSLEGAHPYGYTF.

The rearrangement uses TRBV4-1 and TRBJ1-6, with 7 bases matching TRBD1. The CDR3 covers 16 residues. Germline CDR1 reads MGHRA; CDR2 reads YSYEKL. After removal of 0 bases from V and 6 bases from J, the junction contained 5 bases not matched to a gene. CDR3 coding DNA: TGCGCCAGCAGCCAAGAAGGGACAGTGACTAATTCACCCCTCCACTTT. It translates to CASSQEGTVTNSPLHF.

The rearrangement links TRBV7-8 to TRBJ2-1; 12 nucleotides align to TRBD2. Germline CDR1 reads SGHVS; CDR2 reads FQNEAQ. V was pared by 1 base and J by 9 bases, with 10 bases of the junction left unmatched. The CDR3 is 17 amino acids. The CDR3 sequence: CASSLGSGTSGLAEQFF. CDR3 in DNA: TGTGCCAGCAGCTTAGGGTCCGGGACTAGCGGGTTAGCTGAGCAGTTCTTC.

CDR3 nucleotide sequence: TGTGCCAGCAGTCGCAGGGACAGGGTAGACACTGAAGCTTTCTTT. It encodes CASSRRDRVDTEAFF. This chain uses TRBV28 with TRBJ1-1, with TRBD1 matching over 9 bases. CDR3 length: 15 residues. After removal of 5 bases from V and 3 bases from J, the junction contained 7 bases not matched to a gene. Germline loops: CDR1 MDHEN, CDR2 SYDVKM.

V and J are TRBV6-1 and TRBJ1-5; tentative D call: TRBD1 (6 bases). Germline V gene sequence: CDR1 MNHNS, CDR2 SASEGT. This CDR3 is 15 amino acids long. Trimming left V 3 bases short and J 4 bases short, with 13 bases between. CDR3 DNA: TGTGCCAGCAGTGAGTTCGGACAGTGGAATCAGCCCCAGCATTTT. Amino acids: CASSEFGQWNQPQHF.

The chain employs TRBV7-9 and TRBJ2-1; 10 nucleotides agree with TRBD2. From germline, CDR1 is SEHNR and CDR2 FQNEAQ (reference sequence). J lost 6 bases, V lost 5 bases, and 7 bases had no gene match. The CDR3 sequence is 15 residues long. CDR3 in amino acids: CASSASGGALNEQFF. The CDR3 DNA follows: TGTGCCAGCAGCGCGAGCGGGGGGGCTCTCAATGAGCAGTTCTTC.

The chain couples TRBV6-4 to TRBJ2-2; TRBD2 aligns across 11 bases. The CDR3 loop spans 15 amino acids. The V segment lost 0 bases and the J segment 7 bases; nucleotides outside the gene matches: 1. Germline CDR1 reads MRHNA; CDR2 reads SNTAGT. CDR3 nucleotides: TGTGCCAGCAGTGACTCAACTAGCGGGAGCGGGGAGCTGTTTTTT. As protein: CASSDSTSGSGELFF.

This clone was observed once. The rearrangement links TRBV28 to TRBJ1-4, with unresolved D. CDR3 length equals 13 residues. In germline, CDR1 is MDHEN, CDR2 SYDVKM. Deletions cut 6 bases from V and 5 bases from J, with 10 bases between. In DNA form, the CDR3 reads TGTGCCAGCAGACAGCCCTCGAATGAAAAACTGTTTTTT. It is translated as CASRQPSNEKLFF.

In this sample, this clone turned up once. A junction end diverges from the germline sequence, so it may reflect a read error. For the CDR3, the DNA is TGTGCCATCAGTGACCTTGACAGACAGTACTCCTTC. It specifies CAISDLDRQYSF. The chain combines TRBV10-3 with TRBJ2-7; perhaps TRBD1 as D (5 bases). The CDR3 is 12 amino acids. CDR1 is ENHRY, CDR2 SYGVKD, per germline.

This clone came up once. The chain is built from TRBV9 and TRBJ1-3, with D perhaps TRBD1 (5 bases). Germline V gives CDR1 SGDLS, CDR2 YYNGEE. Trimming removed 0 bases from V and 4 bases from J, with 14 bases in between. The CDR3 loop spans 16 amino acids. This chain's CDR3 is CASSVGHRGEGNTIYF. The CDR3 DNA reads TGTGCCAGCAGCGTAGGCCATCGGGGGGAAGGAAACACCATATATTTT. Full variable domain (remainder filled in from reference TRBV9 and TRBJ1-3): DSGVTQTPKHLITATGQRVTLRCSPRSGDLSVYWYQQSLDQGLQFLIQYYNGEERAKGNILERFSAQQFPDLHSELNLSSLELGDSALYFCASSVGHRGEGNTIYFGEGSWLTVV.

This sequence joins TRBV9 and TRBJ2-1; 11 nucleotides align to TRBD2. The CDR3 loop spans 16 amino acids. Germline-derived CDR1 and CDR2 are SGDLS and YYNGEE. V lost 3 bases to trimming and J lost 5 bases; unmatched junction nucleotides: 7. The CDR3 DNA reads as TGTGCCAGCAGCGAGTGGGGACTAGCGGCCCACAATGAGCAGTTCTTC. Amino acid sequence: CASSEWGLAAHNEQFF.

Here the CDR3 reads CASSFSAGGNTEAFF. The DNA of the CDR3 is TGTGCCAGCAGTTTTAGCGCGGGTGGGAACACTGAAGCTTTCTTT. This chain connects TRBV27 to TRBJ1-1; no definite D call. CDR1 is MNHEY and CDR2 is SMNVEV in the germline V gene (reference sequence). The CDR3 runs to 15 residues. Deletions cut 3 bases from V and 1 base from J, with 12 bases between.

The chain joins TRBV2 to TRBJ2-3, with TRBD2 identical over 12 bases. Trimming removed 6 bases from V and 3 bases from J; junction bases left unmatched: 1. The germline gives CDR1 SNHLY, CDR2 FYNNEI. The CDR3 is 14 residues long. DNA of the CDR3: TGTGCCAGCAGACTAGCGGGAGGTACAGATACGCAGTATTTT. Protein: CASRLAGGTDTQYF.

DNA for the CDR3: TGTGCCTGGAGTGTATTTACCGGGAGCGAGCAGTACTTC. Its translation: CAWSVFTGSEQYF. The rearrangement uses TRBV30 and TRBJ2-7; D might be TRBD2 (6 bases). CDR3 length: 13 residues. V lost 0 bases to trimming and J lost 6 bases, with 12 bases between them. Germline values: CDR1 GTSNPN, CDR2 SVGIG (reference sequence).

V usage is TRBV6-6 and J usage is TRBJ2-7; 7 nucleotides line up with TRBD1. Germline loops: CDR1 MNHNY, CDR2 SVGAGI (reference sequence). The CDR3 is 16 amino acids. Trimming cost V 4 bases and J 3 bases; bases outside gene matches: 12. CDR3 nucleotide sequence: TGTGCCAGCAGTTCGGCTTCGGGACAGCCGATCTACGAGCAGTACTTC. Its translation is CASSSASGQPIYEQYF.

This clone came up once. The V call is TRBV7-9, the J call TRBJ2-7, with TRBD2 matching over 11 bases. Per germline, CDR1 SEHNR and CDR2 FQNEAQ (reference sequence). Germline trimming cut 2 bases from V and 1 base from J; bases unmatched to any gene: 4. CDR3 length equals 16 residues. CDR3 in amino acids: CASSLTLAGGSYEQYF. CDR3 coding DNA: TGTGCCAGCAGCTTAACCCTAGCGGGAGGATCCTACGAGCAGTACTTC.

The chain combines TRBV19 with TRBJ2-1, with 8 nucleotides matching TRBD2. This CDR3 spans 14 amino acids. Germline CDR1 and CDR2: LNHDA and SQIVND (reference sequence). The V gene end was trimmed by 3 bases and the J gene end by 8 bases; junction bases not matched to a gene: 6. The CDR3 DNA reads as TGTGCCAGTAGTATTAGCGGGAATCCCCATGAGCAGTTCTTC. Translating it yields CASSISGNPHEQFF.

This rearrangement joins TRBV28 to TRBJ2-7; perhaps TRBD2 as D (6 bases). Trimming pared 2 bases from V and 1 base from J, leaving 12 bases between. CDR3 length: 15 residues. Germline lookup yields CDR1 MDHEN and CDR2 SYDVKM. The CDR3 bases are TGTGCCAGCAGTTTAGTGGCAGGGACTTCCTACGAGCAGTACTTC. Amino acid sequence: CASSLVAGTSYEQYF.